A single sample is the source of the 30 T cell receptor beta chains below, sequenced in a study of blood T cell repertoires in COVID-19. Assay used: immunoSEQ multiplex PCR; TCRdb lists only in-frame clones, some missing. The sample yields almost 35,000 clones, about 87% seen once. The sample taken for sequencing was peripheral blood. The receptors originated from a man aged 60 to 75 with active COVID-19.

The gene calls are TRBV5-1 and TRBJ2-7, with D possibly matching TRBD2 (5 bases). The V gene's germline CDR1 is SGHRS and CDR2 YFSETQ. This CDR3 spans 14 amino acids. Trimming removed 4 bases at V and 1 base at J, with 12 bases between. The CDR3 spells CASSPDEGSYEQYF. CDR3 DNA: TGCGCCAGCAGCCCGGATGAGGGATCCTACGAGCAGTACTTC.

This chain connects TRBV28 to TRBJ2-7; tentative D call: TRBD2 (6 bases). The germline V gene encodes CDR1 MDHEN and CDR2 SYDVKM. There are 15 residues in the CDR3. Between the trimmed V and J ends, which lost 6 bases and 1 base, there was a span of 16 bases. As DNA, the CDR3 is TGTGCCAGCAGCTCCCGGGACGGGGGATCCTACGAGCAGTACTTC. Amino acid sequence: CASSSRDGGSYEQYF.

This clone was seen just once. J is TRBJ2-2 and V is TRBV7-6, with 10 nucleotides matching TRBD2. The CDR3 totals 18 residues. Looked up from germline, CDR1 is SGHVS and CDR2 is FNYEAQ. Trimming removed 1 base from V and 4 bases from J; junction bases left unmatched: 9. CDR3 sequence (DNA): TGTGCCAGCAGCTTAGTGGTAGCGGGAGGCCACGGCACCGGGGAGCTGTTTTTT. It is translated as CASSLVVAGGHGTGELFF.

The chain has TRBV2 and TRBJ2-3; 8 positions agree with TRBD2. The junction had 4 bases not matched to a gene; V was cut back by 5 bases and J by 3 bases. The CDR3 runs to 14 residues. The germline V gene has CDR1 SNHLY and CDR2 FYNNEI. In DNA form, the CDR3 reads TGTGCCAGCAGTTGGGCTAGCGGGACAGATACGCAGTATTTT. Protein product: CASSWASGTDTQYF. The full variable domain, with the rest looked up from reference TRBV2 and TRBJ2-3, is EPEVTQTPSHQVTQMGQEVILRCVPISNHLYFYWYRQILGQKVEFLVSFYNNEISEKSEIFDDQFSVERPDGSNFTLKIRSTKLEDSAMYFCASSWASGTDTQYFGPGTRLTVL.

This chain uses TRBV4-1 with TRBJ1-3, with D possibly being TRBD1 (6 bases). The V gene lost 0 bases and the J gene lost 4 bases, with 13 bases spanning the gap. Per the germline V gene, CDR1 is MGHRA and CDR2 is YSYEKL. CDR3 length equals 16 residues. CDR3 coding DNA: TGCGCCAGCAGCCAAGATTTGGGGGCTTGGGGAAACACCATATATTTT. It translates to CASSQDLGAWGNTIYF.

The J gene is TRBJ2-7, the V gene TRBV5-4, with TRBD1 matching over 11 bases. Germline V CDR1 and CDR2: SGHNT, YYREEE (reference sequence). Trimming cost V 4 bases and J 6 bases; bases outside gene matches: 6. CDR3 size: 14 residues. The CDR3 DNA sequence: TGTGCCAGCAGCCCTAGGACAGGGGGCGTCGAGCAGTACTTC. Encoded protein: CASSPRTGGVEQYF.

The CDR3 sequence: CASSPGNYEQYF. CDR3 DNA sequence: TGCGCCAGCAGCCCGGGAAACTACGAGCAGTACTTC. V and J are TRBV5-1 and TRBJ2-7; D is possibly TRBD2 (5 bases). This CDR3 is built from 12 residues. V was trimmed by 4 bases and J by 3 bases, leaving 8 bases between them. Germline CDR1 reads SGHRS; CDR2 reads YFSETQ.

This chain uses TRBV27 with TRBJ2-3, with 8 bases matching TRBD2. The CDR3 sequence is 17 residues long. The ends lost 0 bases at V and 2 bases at J; junction bases unmatched: 7. Germline CDR1 reads MNHEY; CDR2 reads SMNVEV (reference sequence). In nucleotides, the CDR3 is TGTGCCAGCAGTTTATCCCGACTAGCGTTAACCACAGATACGCAGTATTTT. It encodes CASSLSRLALTTDTQYF.

V gene TRBV6-5 combines with J gene TRBJ2-7; D not certain. The V gene's germline CDR1 is MNHEY and CDR2 SVGAGI. The germline V and J ends were trimmed by 8 bases and 3 bases, with 5 bases remaining between them. The CDR3 loop spans 10 amino acids. The CDR3 coding sequence is TGTGCCAGCGGCCACTACGAGCAGTACTTC. Its protein is CASGHYEQYF.

V is TRBV3-1 (or the pseudogene TRBV3-2) and J is TRBJ2-3; no reliable D call. This CDR3 contains 16 residues. Trimming shortened V by 2 bases and J by 2 bases, and 14 bases separated the two germline ends. Germline loops: CDR1 LGHDT, CDR2 YNNKEL (reference sequence). The CDR3 nucleotides read TGTGCCAGCAGCCAAAGCCGATACCGAAACACAGATACGCAGTATTTT. Its protein product is CASSQSRYRNTDTQYF.

This sequence joins TRBV27 and TRBJ1-2, with 7 bases aligning to TRBD1. Germline CDR1 is MNHEY and CDR2 is SMNVEV (reference sequence). The J segment lost 3 bases and the V segment lost 6 bases, leaving 13 bases of the junction unmatched. There are 16 residues in the CDR3. CDR3: CASSPSSGQVDYGYTF. The CDR3 nucleotides read TGTGCCAGCAGCCCCTCATCTGGACAGGTGGACTATGGCTACACCTTC.

In its sample, this clone was seen a few times. The rearrangement uses TRBV7-2 and TRBJ2-7, with D possibly matching TRBD2 (6 bases). Trimming removed 5 bases at V and 0 bases at J, with 20 bases between. The CDR3 runs 17 residues. Germline loops: CDR1 SGHTA, CDR2 FQGNSA. CDR3 DNA: TGTGCCAGCAGCCTCGGGAAACAGGCGGGACGCTCCTACGAGCAGTACTTC. Encoded protein: CASSLGKQAGRSYEQYF.

The chain links TRBV27 to TRBJ2-5, with a possible D match to TRBD2 (5 bases). The V end lost 3 bases, the J end lost 4 bases, and 15 bases lay between the germline ends. Germline V gene data show CDR1 as MNHEY and CDR2 as SMNVEV (reference sequence). The CDR3 is made up of 15 amino acids. CDR3 in DNA: TGTGCCAGCAGTTTCAGCTCTCCCGGAGGAGAGACCCAGTACTTC. Its protein product is CASSFSSPGGETQYF.

The gene calls are TRBV10-2 and TRBJ2-3, with D perhaps TRBD1 (5 bases). The CDR3 sequence is 16 residues long. CDR1 and CDR2 (germline): WSHSY, SAAADI. Trimming shortened V by 0 bases and J by 2 bases, and 12 bases separated the two germline ends. The CDR3 reads CASSESGPAVTDTQYF. The CDR3 region has the DNA TGCGCCAGCAGTGAGTCGGGGCCAGCAGTCACAGATACGCAGTATTTT.

The chain has TRBV6-1 and TRBJ2-5; TRBD2 aligns across 7 bases. V lost 2 bases and J lost 5; bases outside the gene matches: 2. The CDR3 is 13 residues long. The V gene's germline CDR1 is MNHNS and CDR2 SASEGT. Here the CDR3 reads CASSEFGGETQYF. For the CDR3, the DNA is TGTGCCAGCAGTGAATTCGGGGGGGAGACCCAGTACTTC.

The chain combines TRBV12-5 with TRBJ2-2, with 8 nucleotides matching TRBD2. The junction had 4 bases not matched to a gene; V was cut back by 8 bases and J by 5 bases. There are 13 residues in the CDR3. Germline lookup yields CDR1 LGHNT and CDR2 FRNRAP. Here the CDR3 DNA reads TGTGCTAGTAGCGGGAGTAGAACCGGGGAGCTGTTTTTT. This sequence encodes CASSGSRTGELFF.

V usage is TRBV7-2 and J usage is TRBJ2-3; D is perhaps TRBD2 (5 bases). The CDR3 is 13 residues long. Germline loops: CDR1 SGHTA, CDR2 FQGNSA. V lost 8 bases, J lost 0 bases, and 9 bases lay in between. CDR3 sequence reads: CASGSGSTDTQYF. The CDR3, as DNA: TGTGCCAGCGGGTCGGGAAGCACAGATACGCAGTATTTT.

This chain links TRBV28 with TRBJ2-7; 12 positions match TRBD2. Trimming took 4 bases from V and 2 from J; bases not matched to a gene: 3. This CDR3 has 15 amino acids. The germline gives CDR1 MDHEN, CDR2 SYDVKM. This CDR3 is CASSSSGRAAYEQYF. The CDR3 nucleotides are TGTGCCAGCAGTTCTAGCGGGAGGGCCGCCTACGAGCAGTACTTC. Together with reference TRBV28 and TRBJ2-7, the CDR3 gives the full variable domain: DVKVTQSSRYLVKRTGEKVFLECVQDMDHENMFWYRQDPGLGLRLIYFSYDVKMKEKGDIPEGYSVSREKKERFSLILESASTNQTSMYLCASSSSGRAAYEQYFGPGTRLTVT.

The gene calls are TRBV6-2 or TRBV6-3 and TRBJ1-5, with D perhaps TRBD1 (5 bases). This CDR3 is 14 amino acids long. The germline CDR1 and CDR2 sequences are MNHEY and SVGEGT. V was trimmed by 4 bases and J by 7 bases, leaving 14 bases between them. In DNA, the CDR3 is TGTGCCAGCAGTTGGGCAGGGCGGGGGCAGCCCCAGCATTTT. Residues: CASSWAGRGQPQHF.

The chain employs TRBV24-1 and TRBJ2-1; 10 nucleotides line up with TRBD2. V lost 4 bases to trimming and J lost 4 bases; unmatched junction nucleotides: 6. The CDR3 totals 16 residues. Germline loops: CDR1 KGHDR, CDR2 SFDVKD. The CDR3 here is CATSDLAGEPYNEQFF. CDR3 coding DNA: TGTGCCACCAGTGACCTAGCGGGAGAACCATACAATGAGCAGTTCTTC.

The gene calls are TRBV5-1 and TRBJ1-1, with TRBD1 identical over 12 bases. The CDR3 loop spans 16 amino acids. From germline, CDR1 is SGHRS and CDR2 YFSETQ. Unmatched junction bases numbered 6, after V lost 0 bases and J lost 6 bases. The chain's CDR3 is CASSLAGTGGEAEAFF. In DNA form, the CDR3 reads TGCGCCAGCAGCTTGGCCGGGACAGGGGGCGAGGCTGAAGCTTTCTTT.

This clone was detected a few times. V is TRBV7-3 and J is TRBJ2-1; 13 bases match TRBD2. J gave up 3 bases and V 11 bases, and 10 bases lay outside the gene matches. The CDR3 loop spans 16 amino acids. Germline loops: CDR1 SGHTA, CDR2 FQGTGA. In nucleotides, the CDR3 is TGTGCCCAGTCCGGACTAGCGGGAGTTTACTACAATGAGCAGTTCTTC. Translation gives CAQSGLAGVYYNEQFF.

This chain connects TRBV6-5 to TRBJ2-6; the D is unclear. This CDR3 contains 14 residues. V shed 4 bases and J shed 2 bases, with 6 bases lying between them. CDR1 MNHEY and CDR2 SVGAGI come from the germline V gene. The CDR3 is CASSFTAGANVLTF. In nucleotides, the CDR3 is TGTGCCAGCAGTTTTACAGCTGGGGCCAACGTCCTGACTTTC.

This clone showed up just a few times. The rearrangement links TRBV27 to TRBJ2-1; 8 bases map to TRBD2. Germline V gene lookup returns CDR1 MNHEY and CDR2 SMNVEV (reference sequence). After removal of 5 bases from V and 3 bases from J, the junction contained 3 bases not matched to a gene. The CDR3 is 14 residues long. As DNA, the CDR3 is TGTGCCAGCAGTCCAAGCGGGGGCTACAATGAGCAGTTCTTC. Translated: CASSPSGGYNEQFF.

CDR3 DNA sequence: TGTGCCAGTAGTACCCAACAGGGGATTGTCGCTGAAGCTTTCTTT. It translates to CASSTQQGIVAEAFF. V usage is TRBV19 and J usage is TRBJ1-1; 7 positions match TRBD1. The CDR3 covers 15 residues. Germline CDR1 LNHDA, CDR2 SQIVND (reference sequence). The V segment lost 4 bases and the J segment 6 bases; nucleotides outside the gene matches: 11.

This chain connects TRBV11-2 to TRBJ2-5; D gene unclear. Trimming shortened V by 6 bases and J by 1 base, and 9 bases separated the two germline ends. CDR1 SGHAT and CDR2 FQNNGV come from the germline V gene. The CDR3 is made up of 13 amino acids. The CDR3 here is CASSPLPQETQYF. The CDR3 DNA reads as TGTGCCAGCAGTCCCCTACCCCAAGAGACCCAGTACTTC.

This clone was found a few times. The CDR3 reads CASSDNRAQETQYF. The CDR3 region has the DNA TGTGCCAGCAGTGATAACAGGGCCCAAGAGACCCAGTACTTC. This chain uses TRBV2 with TRBJ2-5; weak D call: TRBD1 (6 bases). The CDR3 has 14 residues. Germline CDR1 and CDR2: SNHLY and FYNNEI. Between the trimmed V and J ends, which lost 3 bases and 1 base, there was a span of 9 bases.

The chain uses TRBV5-1 and TRBJ1-3; tentatively, D is TRBD1 (5 bases). V was shortened by 7 bases and J by 13 bases, with 15 bases between the two germline ends. CDR1 and CDR2 from the germline V gene are SGHRS and YFSETQ. The CDR3 is 11 residues long. CDR3 coding DNA: TGCGCCAGCGCCCAAGGGACTTCAATATATTTT. Translation: CASAQGTSIYF. The entire variable domain, with the rest obtained from reference TRBV5-1 and TRBJ1-3, is as follows: KAGVTQTPRYLIKTRGQQVTLSCSPISGHRSVSWYQQTPGQGLQFLFEYFSETQRNKGNFPGRFSGRQFSNSRSEMNVSTLELGDSALYLCASAQGTSIYFGEGSWLTVV.

This clone has a single count. The chain combines TRBV9 with TRBJ2-7; 9 nucleotides align to TRBD1. The CDR3 length is 15 residues. With V trimmed by 3 bases and J by 7 bases, 11 bases remained unmatched. Germline-derived CDR1 and CDR2 are SGDLS and YYNGEE. The CDR3 sequence: CASSAYPGQGEEQYF. The CDR3 DNA reads as TGTGCCAGCAGCGCTTACCCGGGACAGGGTGAGGAGCAGTACTTC.

The chain uses TRBV6-2 or TRBV6-3 and TRBJ2-1; TRBD2 matches 12 bases. The V gene end was trimmed by 2 bases and the J gene end by 10 bases; junction bases not matched to a gene: 9. The CDR3 contains 16 residues. Germline lookup yields CDR1 MNHEY and CDR2 SVGEGT. The CDR3 region is CASSYEWLAGGGEQFF. The CDR3 DNA reads as TGTGCCAGCAGTTACGAATGGCTAGCGGGAGGGGGGGAGCAGTTCTTC.